This passage covers 19 T cell receptor beta chains from one sample sequenced in a study of blood T cell repertoires in COVID-19. Profiled with immunoSEQ multiplex PCR; TCRdb holds only in-frame clones, not every one. This sample carries 150,000 to 200,000 clones, 84% of them seen once, and the ten largest clones take approximately 8%. The specimen was PBMCs or T cells enriched from blood (not recorded which). The receptors derive from a woman aged 45-60 years who had recovered from COVID-19.

Written as DNA, the CDR3 is TGTGCCAGCAGCGTAGCGGAGCGGAGCTATGAGCAGTTCTTC. This translates into CASSVAERSYEQFF. The chain couples TRBV9 to TRBJ2-1; tentative D call: TRBD2 (5 bases). Germline loops: CDR1 SGDLS, CDR2 YYNGEE. The CDR3 has 14 residues. V dropped 0 bases and J dropped 8 bases, with 12 bases sitting between them.

The V and J genes are TRBV28 and TRBJ2-3, with 9 bases identical to TRBD1. The ends lost 5 bases at V and 2 bases at J; junction bases unmatched: 5. The CDR3 loop spans 15 amino acids. CDR1 MDHEN and CDR2 SYDVKM come from the germline V gene. The CDR3 reads CASSETGGDTDTQYF. As DNA, the CDR3 is TGTGCCAGCAGTGAGACAGGGGGGGACACAGATACGCAGTATTTT. Full variable domain (missing parts from reference TRBV28 and TRBJ2-3): DVKVTQSSRYLVKRTGEKVFLECVQDMDHENMFWYRQDPGLGLRLIYFSYDVKMKEKGDIPEGYSVSREKKERFSLILESASTNQTSMYLCASSETGGDTDTQYFGPGTRLTVL.

Note on this clone: Other DNA variants within this sample encode the same CDR3. The chain recombines TRBV27 with TRBJ2-3; the D gene is possibly TRBD2 (6 bases). From germline, CDR1 is MNHEY and CDR2 SMNVEV (reference sequence). Between the trimmed V and J ends, which lost 1 base and 6 bases, there was a span of 8 bases. The CDR3 is made up of 13 amino acids. The DNA for the CDR3 is TGTGCCAGCAGTTTATTGCGGGGTGATACGCAGTATTTT. Translating gives CASSLLRGDTQYF.

J is TRBJ1-2 and V is TRBV6-5; TRBD1 matches at 7 bases. Germline V lookup: CDR1 MNHEY, CDR2 SVGAGI. V lost 4 bases to trimming and J lost 8 bases; unmatched junction nucleotides: 10. This CDR3 is 14 amino acids long. The CDR3 coding sequence is TGTGCCAGCAGTTCGACAGGGAGTAACCTAGGCTACACCTTC. It specifies CASSSTGSNLGYTF.

CDR3 region: CASSAGTGDTSPLHF. The CDR3 DNA follows: TGTGCCAGCAGCGCCGGGACAGGGGATACCTCACCCCTCCACTTT. The chain employs TRBV5-5 and TRBJ1-6, with 10 bases matching TRBD1. The CDR3 is 15 residues long. The germline V gene has CDR1 SGHKS and CDR2 YYEKEE (reference sequence). Trimming removed 4 bases from V and 10 bases from J; junction bases left unmatched: 8.

The chain uses TRBV5-5 and TRBJ2-2; 9 positions agree with TRBD2. V dropped 0 bases and J dropped 3; count of bases not matched to a gene: 0. This CDR3 is 15 amino acids long. CDR1 is SGHKS, CDR2 YYEKEE, per germline (reference sequence). DNA for the CDR3: TGTGCCAGCAGCTTGGGCGGGAGGGACACCGGGGAGCTGTTTTTT. Its protein product is CASSLGGRDTGELFF.

The chain joins TRBV7-2 to TRBJ2-1, with TRBD2 matching over 13 bases. The germline gives CDR1 SGHTA, CDR2 FQGNSA. V shed 4 bases and J 5 bases; nucleotides not matched to a gene: 5. The CDR3 is made up of 16 amino acids. CDR3 sequence (DNA): TGTGCCAGCAGCTCCTGGACTAGCGGGGGCCACAATGAGCAGTTCTTC. Translating gives CASSSWTSGGHNEQFF.

This rearrangement joins TRBV19 to TRBJ2-3; no clear D gene. The CDR3 runs to 14 residues. Trimming left V 1 base short and J 2 bases short, with 7 bases between. Germline V gene data show CDR1 as LNHDA and CDR2 as SQIVND (reference sequence). Written as DNA, the CDR3 is TGTGCCAGTAGTATAGTTTGGGCCACAGATACGCAGTATTTT. It encodes CASSIVWATDTQYF.

The rearrangement links TRBV2 to TRBJ2-4; maybe TRBD1 (7 bases). Between the trimmed V and J ends, which lost 6 bases and 7 bases, there was a span of 13 bases. Germline assignment: CDR1 SNHLY and CDR2 FYNNEI. The CDR3 length is 13 residues. The CDR3 protein is CASRDAGGNIQYF. The CDR3 bases are TGTGCCAGCAGAGACGCAGGGGGGAACATTCAGTACTTC.

V and J are TRBV19 and TRBJ1-2; TRBD1 agrees at 8 bases. Germline CDR1 and CDR2: LNHDA and SQIVND (reference sequence). The CDR3 is 13 amino acids. J was trimmed by 3 bases and V by 6 bases; bases with no gene match: 3. The chain's CDR3 is CASRTGEDYGYTF. CDR3 in DNA: TGTGCCAGTAGGACAGGGGAGGACTATGGCTACACCTTC.

The chain has TRBV7-2 and TRBJ1-6; D is unresolved. The V and J ends lost 0 bases and 10 bases respectively, with 4 bases between them. Per germline, CDR1 SGHTA and CDR2 FQGNSA. The CDR3 consists of 12 residues. The CDR3: CASSLAPSPLHF. The CDR3 DNA is TGTGCCAGCAGCTTAGCCCCGTCACCCCTCCACTTT.

In this sample, this clone turned up a few times. The CDR3 region has the DNA TGTGCCAGCAGCCTCCGACAGGCGAGCACTTTTTTTGATTCACCCCTCCACTTT. It codes for CASSLRQASTFFDSPLHF. The rearrangement links TRBV3-1 (or the pseudogene TRBV3-2) to TRBJ1-6; a weak D match, TRBD1 (6 bases). The CDR3 is made up of 18 amino acids. The V end lost 4 bases, the J end lost 8 bases, and 24 bases lay between the germline ends. CDR1 and CDR2 (germline): LGHDT, YNNKEL (reference sequence).

The sample holds one count of this clone. The V and J genes are TRBV19 and TRBJ1-2; tentative D call: TRBD1 (6 bases). The length of the CDR3 is 14 residues. V dropped 3 bases and J dropped 2 bases, with 10 bases sitting between them. CDR1 is LNHDA, CDR2 SQIVND, per germline (reference sequence). Here the CDR3 reads CASSITGQNYGYTF. In DNA, the CDR3 is TGTGCCAGTAGTATTACCGGACAGAACTATGGCTACACCTTC.

This chain uses TRBV9 with TRBJ2-2, with TRBD1 as a possible D gene (7 bases). V was cut by 3 bases and J by 6 bases, with 18 bases left in between. This CDR3 comprises 16 residues. Germline CDR1 is SGDLS and CDR2 is YYNGEE. CDR3 sequence reads: CASSGGDSQASGELFF. CDR3 DNA sequence: TGTGCCAGCAGCGGGGGGGACAGCCAGGCTTCCGGGGAGCTGTTTTTT.

The chain combines TRBV10-3 with TRBJ1-5; a weak D match, TRBD1 (5 bases). Germline loops: CDR1 ENHRY, CDR2 SYGVKD. The CDR3 spans 14 residues. V lost 8 bases and J lost 0, with 11 bases in between. CDR3 bases: TGTGCCATCTCTCCGGACATTAGCAATCAGCCCCAGCATTTT. As protein: CAISPDISNQPQHF.

The chain has TRBV18 and TRBJ2-1; perhaps TRBD2 as D (7 bases). V lost 6 bases, J lost 7 bases, and 16 bases lay in between. The CDR3 runs 14 residues. The V gene's germline CDR1 is KGHSH and CDR2 LQKENI. The CDR3 region is CASSREGGRNEQFF. The CDR3 nucleotides are TGTGCCAGCTCCAGGGAGGGGGGGCGTAATGAGCAGTTCTTC. Using reference TRBV18 and TRBJ2-1 for the parts outside the CDR3, the full variable domain is NAGVMQNPRHLVRRRGQEARLRCSPMKGHSHVYWYRQLPEEGLKFMVYLQKENIIDESGMPKERFSAEFPKEGPSILRIQQVVRGDSAAYFCASSREGGRNEQFFGPGTRLTVL.

The CDR3, as DNA: TGTGCCAGTAGTATATCCTTTCGGACAGAACGAAATCAGCCCCAGCATTTT. It yields the protein CASSISFRTERNQPQHF. V usage is TRBV19 and J usage is TRBJ1-5, with D maybe TRBD1 (6 bases). The germline gives CDR1 LNHDA, CDR2 SQIVND (reference sequence). There are 17 residues in the CDR3. Trimming shortened V by 2 bases and J by 4 bases, and 18 bases separated the two germline ends. The full variable domain, completed using reference TRBV19 and TRBJ1-5, is DGGITQSPKYLFRKEGQNVTLSCEQNLNHDAMYWYRQDPGQGLRLIYYSQIVNDFQKGDIAEGYSVSREKKESFPLTVTSAQKNPTAFYLCASSISFRTERNQPQHFGDGTRLSIL.

The gene calls are TRBV3-1 (or the pseudogene TRBV3-2) and TRBJ2-1; a weak D match, TRBD1 (5 bases). This CDR3 contains 17 residues. The ends were cut back, 0 bases at V and 1 base at J, with 13 bases in the middle. Germline values: CDR1 LGHDT, CDR2 YNNKEL (reference sequence). The CDR3 reads CASSQDRGSYSYNEQFF. CDR3 in DNA: TGTGCCAGCAGCCAAGATAGGGGCTCATATTCCTACAATGAGCAGTTCTTC.

J is TRBJ2-6 and V is TRBV4-1; TRBD1 matches at 10 bases. The CDR3 is 20 residues long. Germline V gene data show CDR1 as MGHRA and CDR2 as YSYEKL. Trimming removed 4 bases from V and 2 bases from J; junction bases left unmatched: 14. The CDR3 DNA reads as TGCGCCAGCAGCCTTTTCACCCCGGGACAGGGGCTTCCTGGGGCCAACGTCCTGACTTTC. It translates to CASSLFTPGQGLPGANVLTF.